This TCR beta chain was identified during a study of CD8+ T cells in alopecia areata. Lesional scalp punch biopsies and peripheral blood were collected from alopecia areata patients. This clone was detected a few times. RNA was extracted and reverse transcribed into cDNA as the sequencing template. This table comes from immunoSEQ multiplex PCR, and its TCRdb copy is limited to in-frame clones, with some not included. This sample has 75,000 to 100,000 clones, with 35% to 45% found just once. This receptor was taken from a human donor with alopecia areata. Sequences were obtained from CD4+ T cells sorted from blood.

DNA for the CDR3: TGTGCCAGTAGTTCCGGGCGTGGGACCCAGTACTTC. Its protein is CASSSGRGTQYF. The chain is built from TRBV19 and TRBJ2-5; unclear D gene. The CDR3 is made up of 12 amino acids. The germline V gene encodes CDR1 LNHDA and CDR2 SQIVND (reference sequence). V was pared by 5 bases and J by 7 bases, with 11 bases between.